The rows below give T cell receptor beta chains drawn from one sample of a study of blood T cell repertoires in COVID-19. TCRdb's table, derived via immunoSEQ multiplex PCR, lists solely in-frame clones and lacks some. The top ten clones hold roughly 1.2% of a sample with 380,000 or so clones, around 90% of them seen once. Sequencing was performed on peripheral blood. Source of these receptors: a man aged 35-49 years with acute or convalescent COVID-19. The CDR3 runs from the conserved cysteine through the conserved F or W. Fields, in order: CDR3 protein, CDR3 length, J gene, V gene.

CDR3 protein: CASSLARWGEGYEQYF
CDR3 length: 16
J gene: TRBJ2-7
V gene: TRBV7-2

CDR3 protein: CASRGRNIQYF
CDR3 length: 11
J gene: TRBJ2-4
V gene: TRBV7-9

CDR3 protein: CASISLAEISYEQYF
CDR3 length: 15
J gene: TRBJ2-7
V gene: TRBV2

CDR3 protein: CASSLRQGPETQYF
CDR3 length: 14
J gene: TRBJ2-5
V gene: TRBV5-6

CDR3 protein: CASSLAATYEQYF
CDR3 length: 13
J gene: TRBJ2-7
V gene: TRBV27

CDR3 protein: CASSGQAPPQHF
CDR3 length: 12
J gene: TRBJ1-5
V gene: TRBV2

CDR3 protein: CASTTRRGQGETQYF
CDR3 length: 15
J gene: TRBJ2-5
V gene: TRBV6-6

CDR3 protein: CASSDSRALHF
CDR3 length: 11
J gene: TRBJ1-6
V gene: TRBV18

CDR3 protein: CASSLEGRGSSEQYF
CDR3 length: 15
J gene: TRBJ2-7
V gene: TRBV7-9

CDR3 protein: CATSRPGSRRVEQFF
CDR3 length: 15
J gene: TRBJ2-1
V gene: TRBV15

CDR3 protein: CASSGGGLTEAFF
CDR3 length: 13
J gene: TRBJ1-1
V gene: TRBV9

CDR3 protein: CASSLNDRGEEQYF
CDR3 length: 14
J gene: TRBJ2-7
V gene: TRBV5-1

CDR3 protein: CAIRQSINEKLFF
CDR3 length: 13
J gene: TRBJ1-4
V gene: TRBV12-3/TRBV12-4

CDR3 protein: CASSQQGSYNSPLHF
CDR3 length: 15
J gene: TRBJ1-6
V gene: TRBV5-5

CDR3 protein: CASSPPGLAPNEQFF
CDR3 length: 15
J gene: TRBJ2-1
V gene: TRBV27

CDR3 protein: CASSLAGTGMNTEAFF
CDR3 length: 16
J gene: TRBJ1-1
V gene: TRBV28

CDR3 protein: CASSGTGSGYTF
CDR3 length: 12
J gene: TRBJ1-2
V gene: TRBV12-3/TRBV12-4

CDR3 protein: CASETGVYPGELFF
CDR3 length: 14
J gene: TRBJ2-2
V gene: TRBV2

CDR3 protein: CASSPDRLTGNTIYF
CDR3 length: 15
J gene: TRBJ1-3
V gene: TRBV25-1

CDR3 protein: CASSLEGQGNSPLHF
CDR3 length: 15
J gene: TRBJ1-6
V gene: TRBV5-1

CDR3 protein: CASSLQGYGYTF
CDR3 length: 12
J gene: TRBJ1-2
V gene: TRBV28

CDR3 protein: CASSRQGASRNSPLHF
CDR3 length: 16
J gene: TRBJ1-6
V gene: TRBV28

CDR3 protein: CASSLRTGLAGTDTQYF
CDR3 length: 17
J gene: TRBJ2-3
V gene: TRBV27

CDR3 protein: CASSLAGNPSYNEQFF
CDR3 length: 16
J gene: TRBJ2-1
V gene: TRBV5-4

CDR3 protein: CASSPGTSEGYEQYF
CDR3 length: 15
J gene: TRBJ2-7
V gene: TRBV18

CDR3 protein: CASSLTPPGQTTDTQYF
CDR3 length: 17
J gene: TRBJ2-3
V gene: TRBV27

CDR3 protein: CASSNPTVTSFRTGNTIYF
CDR3 length: 19
J gene: TRBJ1-3
V gene: TRBV7-2

CDR3 protein: CASSYSIVDRGQTDTQYF
CDR3 length: 18
J gene: TRBJ2-3
V gene: TRBV6-2/TRBV6-3

CDR3 protein: CASSIGTNYYEQYF
CDR3 length: 14
J gene: TRBJ2-7
V gene: TRBV19

CDR3 protein: CASSLRGLASSYEQYF
CDR3 length: 16
J gene: TRBJ2-7
V gene: TRBV27

CDR3 protein: CSVEGRGYGYTF
CDR3 length: 12
J gene: TRBJ1-2
V gene: TRBV29-1

CDR3 protein: CASSEDRAVETQYF
CDR3 length: 14
J gene: TRBJ2-5
V gene: TRBV2

CDR3 protein: CASSAPTGTGGSGELFF
CDR3 length: 17
J gene: TRBJ2-2
V gene: TRBV5-1

CDR3 protein: CASSYGTGTNMNNEQFF
CDR3 length: 17
J gene: TRBJ2-1
V gene: TRBV6-2/TRBV6-3

CDR3 protein: CAISEQGSGYTF
CDR3 length: 12
J gene: TRBJ1-2
V gene: TRBV10-3

CDR3 protein: CASSIGAGLNTEAFF
CDR3 length: 15
J gene: TRBJ1-1
V gene: TRBV19

CDR3 protein: CASSLRGGEQFF
CDR3 length: 12
J gene: TRBJ2-1
V gene: TRBV13

CDR3 protein: CASSSTQGFQETQYF
CDR3 length: 15
J gene: TRBJ2-5
V gene: TRBV5-1

CDR3 protein: CATSRGAGHNGYTF
CDR3 length: 14
J gene: TRBJ1-2
V gene: TRBV15

CDR3 protein: CASSQETSGGQETQYF
CDR3 length: 16
J gene: TRBJ2-5
V gene: TRBV4-2

CDR3 protein: CASSRTGSNQPQHF
CDR3 length: 14
J gene: TRBJ1-5
V gene: TRBV7-9

CDR3 protein: CATSRDLGQSSYEQYF
CDR3 length: 16
J gene: TRBJ2-7
V gene: TRBV15

CDR3 protein: CASSQDGAGVDYNSPLHF
CDR3 length: 18
J gene: TRBJ1-6
V gene: TRBV4-3

CDR3 protein: CASSYSMRSTDTQYF
CDR3 length: 15
J gene: TRBJ2-3
V gene: TRBV6-2/TRBV6-3

CDR3 protein: CASSLTAGDQPQHF
CDR3 length: 14
J gene: TRBJ1-5
V gene: TRBV5-1

CDR3 protein: CASSRSGQGDSPLHF
CDR3 length: 15
J gene: TRBJ1-6
V gene: TRBV18